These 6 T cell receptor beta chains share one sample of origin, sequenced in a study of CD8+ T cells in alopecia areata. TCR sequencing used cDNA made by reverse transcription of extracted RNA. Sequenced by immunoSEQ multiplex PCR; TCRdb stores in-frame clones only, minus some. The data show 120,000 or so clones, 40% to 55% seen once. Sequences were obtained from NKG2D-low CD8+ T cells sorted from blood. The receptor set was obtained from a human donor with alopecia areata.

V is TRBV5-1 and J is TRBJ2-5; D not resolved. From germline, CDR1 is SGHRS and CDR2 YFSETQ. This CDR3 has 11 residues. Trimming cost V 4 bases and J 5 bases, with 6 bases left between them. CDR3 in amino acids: CASSHEETQYF. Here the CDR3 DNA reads TGCGCCAGCAGCCACGAGGAGACCCAGTACTTC.

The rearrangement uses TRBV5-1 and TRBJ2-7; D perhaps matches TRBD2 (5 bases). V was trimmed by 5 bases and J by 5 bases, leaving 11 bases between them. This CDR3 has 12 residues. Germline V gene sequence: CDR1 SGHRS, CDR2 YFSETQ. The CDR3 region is CASSPGNDEQYF. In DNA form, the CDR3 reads TGCGCCAGCAGTCCGGGGAACGACGAGCAGTACTTC.

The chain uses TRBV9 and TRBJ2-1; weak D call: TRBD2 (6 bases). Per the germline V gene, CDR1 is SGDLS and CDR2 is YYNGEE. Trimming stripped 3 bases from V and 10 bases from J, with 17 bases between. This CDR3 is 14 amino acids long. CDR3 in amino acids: CASSGRDSIGEQFF. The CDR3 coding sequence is TGTGCCAGCAGCGGGAGGGACTCAATAGGGGAGCAGTTCTTC.

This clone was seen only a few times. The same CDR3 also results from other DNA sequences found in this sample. The CDR3 coding sequence is TGCAGCGTTGAATCTGGGGCCAACGTCCTGACTTTC. It codes for CSVESGANVLTF. This rearrangement joins TRBV29-1 to TRBJ2-6, with D unclear. The CDR3 has 12 residues. Germline values: CDR1 SQVTM, CDR2 ANQGSEA. V gave up 2 bases and J gave up 1 base, with 0 bases separating them. The variable domain in full, with the rest retrieved from reference TRBV29-1 and TRBJ2-6, is SAVISQKPSRDICQRGTSLTIQCQVDSQVTMMFWYRQQPGQSLTLIATANQGSEATYESGFVIDKFPISRPNLTFSTLTVSNMSPEDSSIYLCSVESGANVLTFGAGSRLTVL.

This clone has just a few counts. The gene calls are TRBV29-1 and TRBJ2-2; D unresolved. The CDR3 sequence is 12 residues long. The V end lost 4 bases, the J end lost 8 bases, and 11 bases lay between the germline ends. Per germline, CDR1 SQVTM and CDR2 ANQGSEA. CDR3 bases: TGCAGCGTTGCCCGCGGAACGGGGGAGCTGTTTTTT. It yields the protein CSVARGTGELFF.

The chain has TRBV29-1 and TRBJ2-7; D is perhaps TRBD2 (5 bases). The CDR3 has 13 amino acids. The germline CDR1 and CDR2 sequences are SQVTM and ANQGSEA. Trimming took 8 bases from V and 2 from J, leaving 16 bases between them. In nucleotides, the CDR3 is TGCAGCATACCTGGAGACGGGACCTACGAGCAGTACTTC. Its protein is CSIPGDGTYEQYF.